A selection of T cell receptor beta chains follows, all from one sample in a study of T cells in Graves' hyperthyroidism and ophthalmopathy. MiXCR, run by TCRdb on the multiplex PCR reads, gives a single entry per CDR3 protein. The table has approximately 360,000 distinct CDR3 sequences, approximately 25% seen once. Sequenced material: blood. Every receptor here comes from a man between 50 and 59 years old with Graves' hyperthyroidism. Each CDR3 is given with its conserved first and last residue. The order of the fields is CDR3 length, J gene, V gene, D gene, clone size, CDR3 DNA, CDR3 protein. The D gene is left open where the match is weak. Clone sizes are given selectively: once, few, many, or a class where the clone is expanded.

14 TRBJ2-1 TRBV11-2 TRBD2 many TGTGCCAGCAGCTTAGGACTAGCAGGCTATGAGCAGTTCTTC CASSLGLAGYEQFF
12 TRBJ2-5 TRBV12-3/TRBV12-4 NA few TGTGCCAGCAGTGGAGGAGAAGAGACCCAGTACTTC CASSGGEETQYF
12 TRBJ2-7 TRBV20-1 NA few TGCAGTGCTAGCGGGAATGTCTACGAGCAGTACTTC CSASGNVYEQYF
15 TRBJ2-1 TRBV12-3/TRBV12-4 NA NA TGTGCCAGCAGTCCAAACCGGGACTTAACCAATGAGCAGTTCTTC CASSPNRDLTNEQFF
15 TRBJ2-1 TRBV11-2 TRBD1 many TGTGCCAGCAGCTTAGATGGACAGGGAGGCAATGAGCAGTTCTTC CASSLDGQGGNEQFF
14 TRBJ2-7 TRBV6-5 NA NA TGTGCCAGCAGTTATGTCCAGGGACGGGACGAGCAGTACTTC CASSYVQGRDEQYF
13 TRBJ2-1 TRBV20-1 TRBD2 few TGCAGTGCTTCCGGACTAGCGGCGGTCGAGCAGTTCTTC CSASGLAAVEQFF
16 TRBJ2-1 TRBV5-1 NA NA TGCGCCAGCAGCTTGGCTCCTCTTAGCTCCTACAATGAGCAGTTCTTC CASSLAPLSSYNEQFF
15 TRBJ2-2 TRBV7-3 TRBD2 NA TGTGCCAGCAGCCAAGATGGACTAGTTTCCGGGGAGCTGTTTTTT CASSQDGLVSGELFF
16 TRBJ2-1 TRBV19 TRBD2 NA TGTGCCAGTAGTATCCGGGGGGACTTTCCCTACAATGAGCAGTTCTTC CASSIRGDFPYNEQFF
17 TRBJ2-5 TRBV7-3 TRBD2 NA TGTGCCAGCAGCTTAACGTTTACTAGCGGTCACCAAGAGACCCAGTACTTC CASSLTFTSGHQETQYF
14 TRBJ2-5 TRBV28 TRBD1 many TGTGCCAGCAGTCCCCAGGGGGTCCAAGAGACCCAGTACTTC CASSPQGVQETQYF
13 TRBJ2-1 TRBV11-3 TRBD2 NA TGTGCCAGCAGCGTGACTAGCGGGGATGAGCAGTTCTTC CASSVTSGDEQFF
15 TRBJ2-1 TRBV7-2 TRBD2 NA TGTGCCAGCAGCCAGACTAGCGGGAGTGCCAATGAGCAGTTCTTC CASSQTSGSANEQFF
16 TRBJ2-6 TRBV12-3/TRBV12-4 NA NA TGTGCCAGCAGTTATACAGGGATCTCTGGGGCCAACGTCCTGACTTTC CASSYTGISGANVLTF
14 TRBJ2-3 TRBV19 NA NA TGTGCCAGTAGTAACCGGGACTTCACAGATACGCAGTATTTT CASSNRDFTDTQYF
16 TRBJ2-5 TRBV11-2 NA NA TGTGCCAGCAGTTCCGCCGGGCCGATTAGTCAAGAGACCCAGTACTTC CASSSAGPISQETQYF
18 TRBJ2-1 TRBV24-1 TRBD2 few TGTGCCACCAGTGATCCGCGGGAGGGGGCGAGCTCCTACAATGAGCAGTTCTTC CATSDPREGASSYNEQFF
14 TRBJ2-2 TRBV6-6 NA few TGTGCCAGCAGTTACCTGGGAAGTACCGGGGAGCTGTTTTTT CASSYLGSTGELFF
15 TRBJ1-2 TRBV3-1 NA many TGTGCCAGCAGCCAAGACGCGATCTCGCTCCTTGGCTACACCTTC CASSQDAISLLGYTF
14 TRBJ2-5 TRBV29-1 TRBD2 NA TGCAGCGTTGGTGTAGCGGGAAAGGGAGAGACCCAGTACTTC CSVGVAGKGETQYF
14 TRBJ2-2 TRBV6-1 TRBD1 many TGTGCCAGCAGTAAGGACAGGTTCACCGGGGAGCTGTTTTTT CASSKDRFTGELFF
12 TRBJ2-1 TRBV12-5 NA NA TGTGCTAGTGCCCTCTCGGGGTACGAGCAGTTCTTC CASALSGYEQFF
15 TRBJ1-5 TRBV3-1 NA few TGTGCCAGCAGCCAAGAGGGGGCGCTTGGGCAGCCCCAGCATTTT CASSQEGALGQPQHF
16 TRBJ2-7 TRBV7-3 TRBD2 many TGTGCCAGCAGCTTAGGAATAGCGGGAGGTCCCTACGAGCAGTACTTC CASSLGIAGGPYEQYF